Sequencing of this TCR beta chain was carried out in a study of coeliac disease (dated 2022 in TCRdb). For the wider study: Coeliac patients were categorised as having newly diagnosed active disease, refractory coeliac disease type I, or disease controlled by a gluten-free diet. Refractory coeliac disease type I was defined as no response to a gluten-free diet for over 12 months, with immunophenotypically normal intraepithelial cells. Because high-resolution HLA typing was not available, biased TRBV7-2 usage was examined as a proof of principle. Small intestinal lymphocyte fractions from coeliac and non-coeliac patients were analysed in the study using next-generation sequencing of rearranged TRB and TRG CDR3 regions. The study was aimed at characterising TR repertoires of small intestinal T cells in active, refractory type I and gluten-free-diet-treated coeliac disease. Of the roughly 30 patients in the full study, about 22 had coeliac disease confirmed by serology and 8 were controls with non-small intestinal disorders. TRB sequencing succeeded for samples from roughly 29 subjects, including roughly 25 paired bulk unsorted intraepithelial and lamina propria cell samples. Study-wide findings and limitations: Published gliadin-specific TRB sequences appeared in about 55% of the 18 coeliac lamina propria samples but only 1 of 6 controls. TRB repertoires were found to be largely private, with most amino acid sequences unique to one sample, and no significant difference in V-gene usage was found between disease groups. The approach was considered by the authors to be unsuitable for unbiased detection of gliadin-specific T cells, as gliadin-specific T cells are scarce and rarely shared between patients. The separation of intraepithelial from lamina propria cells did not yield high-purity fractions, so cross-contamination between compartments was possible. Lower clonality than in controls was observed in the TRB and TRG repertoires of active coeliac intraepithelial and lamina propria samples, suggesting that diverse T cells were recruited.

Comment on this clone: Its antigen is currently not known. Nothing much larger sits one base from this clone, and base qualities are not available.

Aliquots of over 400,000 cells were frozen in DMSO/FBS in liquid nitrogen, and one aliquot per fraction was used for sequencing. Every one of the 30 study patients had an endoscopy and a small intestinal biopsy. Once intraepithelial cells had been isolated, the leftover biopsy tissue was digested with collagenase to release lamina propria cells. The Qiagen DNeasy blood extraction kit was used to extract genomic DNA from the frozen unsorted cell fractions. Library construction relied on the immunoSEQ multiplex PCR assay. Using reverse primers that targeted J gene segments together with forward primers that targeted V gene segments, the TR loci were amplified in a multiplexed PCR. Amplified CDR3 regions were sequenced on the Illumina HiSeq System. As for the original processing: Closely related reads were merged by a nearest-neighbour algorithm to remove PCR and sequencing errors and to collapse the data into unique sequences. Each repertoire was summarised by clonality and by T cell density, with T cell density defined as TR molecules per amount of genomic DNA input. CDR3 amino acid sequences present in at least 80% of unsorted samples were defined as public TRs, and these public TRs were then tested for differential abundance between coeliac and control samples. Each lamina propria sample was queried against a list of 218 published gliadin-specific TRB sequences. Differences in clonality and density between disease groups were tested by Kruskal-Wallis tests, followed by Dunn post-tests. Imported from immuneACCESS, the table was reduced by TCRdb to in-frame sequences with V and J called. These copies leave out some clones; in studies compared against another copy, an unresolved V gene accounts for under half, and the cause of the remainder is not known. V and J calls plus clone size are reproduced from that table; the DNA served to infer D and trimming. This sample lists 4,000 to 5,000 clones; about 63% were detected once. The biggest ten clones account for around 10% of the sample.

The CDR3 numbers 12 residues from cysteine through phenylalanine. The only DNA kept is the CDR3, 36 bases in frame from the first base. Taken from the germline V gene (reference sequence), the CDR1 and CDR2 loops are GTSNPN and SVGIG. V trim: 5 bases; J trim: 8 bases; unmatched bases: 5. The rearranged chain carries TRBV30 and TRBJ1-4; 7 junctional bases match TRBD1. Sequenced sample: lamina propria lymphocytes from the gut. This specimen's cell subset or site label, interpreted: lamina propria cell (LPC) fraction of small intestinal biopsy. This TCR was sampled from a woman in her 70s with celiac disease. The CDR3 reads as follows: CAWSRGHEKLFF. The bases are TGTGCCTGGTCGAGGGGGCACGAAAAACTGTTTTTT. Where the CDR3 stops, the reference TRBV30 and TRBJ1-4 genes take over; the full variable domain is SQTIHQWPATLVQPVGSPLSLECTVEGTSNPNLYWYRQAAGRGLQLLFYSVGIGQISSEVPQNLSASRPQDRQFILSSKKLLLSDSGFYLCAWSRGHEKLFFGSGTQLSVL.